Presented here are 5 T cell receptor beta chains from one specimen sequenced in a study of lymphopenia after photon versus proton radiotherapy (dated by TCRdb to between 2018 and 2020). The library came from the immunoSEQ multiplex PCR assay. TCRdb mirrors the immuneACCESS table, restricted to in-frame sequences. Some clones are absent from its copies; in checked studies, under half trace to an unresolved V gene, and the reason for the others is unknown. For this sample the table gives about 70,000 clones, of which about 90% were detected only once. Over 2% of the sample belongs to the ten largest clones. The sequencing used peripheral blood, collected from a patient treated with photon-based radiotherapy. These receptor sequences come from a woman aged 40-49 years with cholangiocarcinoma.

Details on this clone: The CDR3 does not close with the conserved phenylalanine or tryptophan, likely indicating a read error. No DNA is shown, since the ends of the CDR3 on it are uncertain; the CDR3 is the one TCRdb lists. This chain links TRBV21-1 with TRBJ2-7. TRBV21-1 is a listed pseudogene. The CDR3 extends over 9 residues, inclusive of both ends. The CDR3: CASSKAPPL.

J is TRBJ2-7 and V is TRBV20-1; D not certain. V was trimmed by 3 bases and J by 5 bases, leaving 8 bases between them. Germline V gene data show CDR1 as DFQATT and CDR2 as SNEGSKA (reference sequence). CDR3 length equals 11 residues. The CDR3 here is CSASNVDEQYF. The CDR3 coding sequence is TGCAGTGCTAGTAACGTCGACGAGCAGTACTTC.

The gene calls are TRBV19 and TRBJ1-5, with no clear D. V shed 7 bases and J shed 1 base, with 11 bases lying between them. The CDR3 length is 14 residues. The germline CDR1 and CDR2 sequences are LNHDA and SQIVND (reference sequence). In nucleotides, the CDR3 is TGTGCCAGTATAGCGGACGGGAGCAATCAGCCCCAGCATTTT. This translates into CASIADGSNQPQHF.

The V gene is TRBV5-1, the J gene TRBJ1-2; 7 bases align to TRBD1. Per germline, CDR1 SGHRS and CDR2 YFSETQ. Trimming took 2 bases from V and 1 from J; bases not matched to a gene: 11. The CDR3 consists of 17 residues. CDR3 bases: TGCGCCAGCAGCTTCGGTGGGTCGACAGGGAATAACTATGGCTACACCTTC. Residues: CASSFGGSTGNNYGYTF.

This clone occurred a few times. J is TRBJ1-6 and V is TRBV19, with D uncertain. The germline CDR1 and CDR2 sequences are LNHDA and SQIVND (reference sequence). V lost 7 bases and J 5 bases, leaving 12 bases between the germline ends. The CDR3 has 14 residues. Here the CDR3 reads CASKEGTHNSPLHF. CDR3 bases: TGTGCCAGTAAGGAGGGAACCCATAATTCACCCCTCCACTTT.